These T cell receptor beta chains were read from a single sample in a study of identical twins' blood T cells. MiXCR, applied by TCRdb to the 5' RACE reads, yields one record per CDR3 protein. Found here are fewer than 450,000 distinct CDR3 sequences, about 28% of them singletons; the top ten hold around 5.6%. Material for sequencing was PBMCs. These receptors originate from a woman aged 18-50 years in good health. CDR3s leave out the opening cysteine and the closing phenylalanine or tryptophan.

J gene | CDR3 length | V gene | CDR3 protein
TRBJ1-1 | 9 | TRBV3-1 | ASTQGSEAF
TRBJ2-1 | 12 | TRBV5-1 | ASSLILQGNEQF
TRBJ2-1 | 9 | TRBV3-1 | ASMLNNEQF
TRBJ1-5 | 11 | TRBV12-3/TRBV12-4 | ASRSQGLQPQH
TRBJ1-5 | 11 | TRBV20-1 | SAPLGEDQPQH
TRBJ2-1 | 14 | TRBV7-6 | ASSLVPQGPNNEQF
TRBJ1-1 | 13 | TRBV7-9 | ASSSGSSKLVEAF
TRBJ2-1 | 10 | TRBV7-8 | ASSLGMAGQF
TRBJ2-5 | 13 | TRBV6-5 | ASSYSWGTGETQY
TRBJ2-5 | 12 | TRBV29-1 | SVPAGTPMETQY
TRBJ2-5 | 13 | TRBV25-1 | ARKGLAEGQETQY
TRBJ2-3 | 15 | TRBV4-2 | ASSQDLAAVSTDTQY
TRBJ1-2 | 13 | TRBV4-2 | ASSQEGPTGKGYT
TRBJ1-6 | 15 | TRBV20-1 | SASGTGGTSYNSPLH
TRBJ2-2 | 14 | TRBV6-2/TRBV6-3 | ASSSLAGAYTGELF
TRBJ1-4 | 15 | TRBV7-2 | ASSLDGMGGLGEKLF
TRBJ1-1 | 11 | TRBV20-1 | SARDGEDTEAF
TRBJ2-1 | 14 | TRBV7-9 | ASSFRSGSSYNEQF
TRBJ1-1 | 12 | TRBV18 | ASSPIGGGGEAF
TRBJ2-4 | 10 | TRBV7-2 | ASSLFGNIQY
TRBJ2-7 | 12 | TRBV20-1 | SARDGTVLYEQY
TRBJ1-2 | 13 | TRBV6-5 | ASSRGQGSNYGYT
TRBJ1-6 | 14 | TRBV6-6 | ASSYGFGGKYPPLH
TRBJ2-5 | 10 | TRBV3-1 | ASSGLVETQY
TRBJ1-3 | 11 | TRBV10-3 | AISGTAGNTIY
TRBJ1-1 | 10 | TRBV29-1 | SVTAGFNEAF
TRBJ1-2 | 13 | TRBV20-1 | SATTQGQANYGYT
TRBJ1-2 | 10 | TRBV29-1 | SVAEGNYGYT
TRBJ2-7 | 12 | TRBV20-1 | SARAGGRSYEQY
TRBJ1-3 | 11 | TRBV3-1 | ASSPPYGNTIY
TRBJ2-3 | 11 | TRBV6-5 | ASGSLIRDTQY
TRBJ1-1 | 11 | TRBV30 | AWSVQGLTEAF
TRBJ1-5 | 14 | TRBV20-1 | SVRRGGQGENQPQH
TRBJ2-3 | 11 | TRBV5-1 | ASSLKASATQY
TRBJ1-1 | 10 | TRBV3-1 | ASSQGAVEAF
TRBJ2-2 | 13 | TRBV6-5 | ASSYGTVCTGELF
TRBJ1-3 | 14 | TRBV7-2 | ASSSLRRNSGNTIY
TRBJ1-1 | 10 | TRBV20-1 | SATGEVTEAF
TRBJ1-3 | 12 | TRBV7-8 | ASSSTGWGNTIY
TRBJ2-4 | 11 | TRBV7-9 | ASSSIVGNIQY
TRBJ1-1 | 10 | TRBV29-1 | SVQCASTESF
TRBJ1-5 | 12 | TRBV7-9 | ASSQQGSNQPQH
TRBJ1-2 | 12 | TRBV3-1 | ASSLSGAPYGYT
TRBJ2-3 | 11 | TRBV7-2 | ASSLGGWEAQY
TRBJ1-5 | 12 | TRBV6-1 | ASSEAGQNQPQH